This T cell receptor (beta chain) was identified during a study of T cells in Graves' hyperthyroidism and ophthalmopathy. The CDR3 has 16 amino acids. The trim removed 3 bases at V and 8 bases at J, leaving 6 bases unmatched. Looked up from germline, CDR1 is SEHNR and CDR2 is FQNEAQ (reference sequence). Used for diagnoses were clinical symptoms, serum thyroxine and TRAb, thyroid ultrasound and orbital computed tomography. TCR beta CDR3 regions were amplified from RNA. When the TCR CDR3 underwent first-round RT-PCR, the HTBI primer set was used. MiXCR was run by TCRdb on the multiplex PCR reads, yielding one entry per CDR3 protein. The data show about 530,000 distinct CDR3 sequences, roughly a sixth seen once. This clonotype was seen a few times.

V usage is TRBV7-9 and J usage is TRBJ2-1; 14 nucleotides match TRBD2. This receptor was taken from a woman aged 18-30 years with Graves' ophthalmopathy. The sequenced sample consisted of blood. CDR3 DNA: TGTGCCAGCAGCTTTACCGGGACTAGCGGGAGAGATGAGCAGTTCTTC. Protein product: CASSFTGTSGRDEQFF.